Each of the 10 T cell receptor beta chains below was sequenced from the same sample in a study of metastatic and nonmetastatic thyroid tumors. TCRdb re-called the PCR reads through MiXCR. Of about 4,100 clones listed, about 30% are singletons. The entire patient cohort was treatment-naive prior to thyroid surgery. Sequenced material: adjacent normal tissue. These receptors all stem from a female donor with papillary thyroid cancer or a benign thyroid nodule (not recorded which). Some clones in this sample may be carry-over from other donors' samples.

This clone has just a few counts. This chain joins TRBV7-8 and TRBJ1-2; D is possibly TRBD1 (6 bases). The CDR3 has 13 residues. V lost 3 bases and J lost 2, with 7 bases in between. The germline V gene encodes CDR1 SGHVS and CDR2 FQNEAQ. CDR3 DNA sequence: TGTGCCAGCAGCTTCGACAGGAACTATGGCTACACCTTC. Translated, it gives CASSFDRNYGYTF.

V and J are TRBV27 and TRBJ2-3; TRBD2 agrees at 9 bases. Germline V gene lookup returns CDR1 MNHEY and CDR2 SMNVEV (reference sequence). The CDR3 is 15 residues long. Unmatched junction bases numbered 4, after V lost 5 bases and J lost 1 base. DNA of the CDR3: TGTGCCAGCAGTGACCGGACTAGCGGCACAGATACGCAGTATTTT. This encodes CASSDRTSGTDTQYF.

V is TRBV6-4 and J is TRBJ2-1, with 11 bases that match TRBD2. The CDR3 extends over 15 amino acids. The junction had 2 bases not matched to a gene; V was cut back by 5 bases and J by 2 bases. CDR1 MRHNA and CDR2 SNTAGT come from the germline V gene. The CDR3 reads CASSRLAGTYNEQFF. The CDR3 DNA sequence: TGTGCCAGCAGTCGACTAGCGGGGACCTACAATGAGCAGTTCTTC.

This rearrangement joins TRBV6-2 or TRBV6-3 to TRBJ2-7; D is possibly TRBD1 (6 bases). The germline V gene encodes CDR1 MNHEY and CDR2 SVGEGT. This CDR3 has 15 amino acids. V was clipped by 6 bases and J by 4 bases, with 19 bases between them. CDR3 bases: TGTGCCAGCAGCTCCCCACAGGGTAGTAGGTACGAGCAGTACTTC. It yields the protein CASSSPQGSRYEQYF.

This clone was seen a few times. The chain is built from TRBV6-6 and TRBJ2-7, with TRBD1 matching over 7 bases. V lost 0 bases to trimming and J lost 2 bases; unmatched junction nucleotides: 4. CDR3 length: 15 residues. Looked up from germline, CDR1 is MNHNY and CDR2 is SVGAGI (reference sequence). CDR3 loop: CASSYSRQGPYEQYV. As DNA, the CDR3 is TGTGCCAGCAGTTACTCTCGACAGGGCCCCTACGAGCAGTACGTC.

V usage is TRBV7-9 and J usage is TRBJ2-2, with D hard to call. Trimming cost V 1 base and J 1 base, with 7 bases left between them. CDR1 is SEHNR, CDR2 FQNEAQ, per germline (reference sequence). The CDR3 sequence is 15 residues long. CDR3: CASSLDIENTGELFF. Here the CDR3 DNA reads TGTGCCAGCAGCTTAGATATTGAGAACACCGGGGAGCTGTTTTTT.

The V gene is TRBV20-1, the J gene TRBJ1-1; D gene uncertain. Germline V CDR1 and CDR2: DFQATT, SNEGSKA (reference sequence). The V gene lost 2 bases and the J gene lost 1 base, with 5 bases spanning the gap. This CDR3 region has 12 residues. DNA for the CDR3: TGCAGTGCTAGAAAGACGAACACTGAAGCTTTCTTT. It codes for CSARKTNTEAFF.

The genes are TRBV5-1 and TRBJ2-1; perhaps D is TRBD1 or TRBD2 (5 bases each). Germline V gives CDR1 SGHRS, CDR2 YFSETQ. The CDR3 covers 15 residues. V was cut by 3 bases and J by 5 bases, with 15 bases left in between. The CDR3 loop reads CASSSLEGFNNEQFF. Here the CDR3 DNA reads TGCGCCAGCAGCTCGTTAGAGGGGTTCAACAATGAGCAGTTCTTC.

This clone was counted a few times. The V and J genes are TRBV28 and TRBJ1-5, with D possibly TRBD1 on 5 matching bases. The CDR3 sequence is 14 residues long. V lost 4 bases to trimming and J lost 4 bases, with 11 bases between them. Germline CDR1 and CDR2: MDHEN and SYDVKM. The CDR3 coding sequence is TGTGCCAGCAGTTCACATTGGGGGAATCAGCCCCAGCATTTT. Residues: CASSSHWGNQPQHF.

This rearrangement joins TRBV12-3 or TRBV12-4 to TRBJ2-7; D remains ambiguous. V lost 5 bases and J lost 7, with 18 bases in between. This CDR3 region has 14 residues. CDR3 nucleotide sequence: TGTGCCAGCAGTCTGACGGGCATGTCGGAGGAGCAGTACTTC. This codes for CASSLTGMSEEQYF.